Each of the 4 T cell receptor beta chains below was sequenced from the same sample in a study of spatial heterogeneity in lung cancer. Time point described: sample taken at primary tumor resection. Whole RNA was taken from tumor, nontumor lung or frozen PBMC; it was then sequenced unsorted. TCRdb reprocessed the 5' RACE reads via MiXCR and lists one record per CDR3 protein. The top ten hold around a tenth of the sample, which has roughly 39,000 distinct CDR3 sequences, 4.5% to 6% seen once. This specimen consisted of PBMCs, obtained at surgery. The receptors were sampled from a male donor with early-stage non-small cell lung cancer.

This clonotype was observed many times. The genes are TRBV28 and TRBJ2-7; unclear D gene. With 1 base removed from V and 7 bases from J, the gap between germline ends came to 8 bases. The CDR3 sequence is 12 residues long. Germline lookup yields CDR1 MDHEN and CDR2 SYDVKM. The DNA of the CDR3 is TGTGCCAGCAGTTTATTCGTGCATGAGCAGTACTTC. Its translation is CASSLFVHEQYF. Drawing the rest from reference TRBV28 and TRBJ2-7, the complete variable domain is DVKVTQSSRYLVKRTGEKVFLECVQDMDHENMFWYRQDPGLGLRLIYFSYDVKMKEKGDIPEGYSVSREKKERFSLILESASTNQTSMYLCASSLFVHEQYFGPGTRLTVT.

The rearrangement uses TRBV15 and TRBJ1-4; D may be TRBD1 (5 bases). The CDR3 contains 14 residues. Germline CDR1 LNHNV, CDR2 YYDKDF (reference sequence). V shed 3 bases and J shed 4 bases, with 9 bases lying between them. The CDR3 reads CATSRDISNEKLFF. The CDR3, as DNA: TGTGCCACCAGCAGGGACATTAGTAATGAAAAACTGTTTTTT.

This clonotype turned up a few times. The gene calls are TRBV24-1 and TRBJ2-5; perhaps TRBD1 as D (5 bases). CDR1 is KGHDR and CDR2 is SFDVKD in the germline V gene. CDR3 length equals 16 residues. Trimming took off 4 bases at V and 4 bases at J, with 18 bases between the two ends. The CDR3 is CATSDPGSSGRETQYF. The CDR3 DNA reads as TGTGCCACCAGTGACCCAGGGTCCTCCGGGCGAGAGACCCAGTACTTC.

Ten or more counts support this clonotype. The gene calls are TRBV7-2 and TRBJ2-4, with a weak D call TRBD1 (6 bases). Germline V gives CDR1 SGHTA, CDR2 FQGNSA. With 5 bases removed from V and 0 bases from J, the gap between germline ends came to 17 bases. The CDR3 is 17 amino acids. The chain's CDR3 is CASSQGWGNLAKNIQYF. As DNA, the CDR3 is TGTGCCAGCAGCCAGGGGTGGGGGAACCTAGCCAAAAACATTCAGTACTTC.